The T cell receptor (beta chain) under discussion was sequenced for a study of OX40 agonist ivuxolimab in advanced cancers. Study information: The dose-escalation cohort had hepatocellular carcinoma, melanoma, renal cell or head and neck cancer. At roughly 80% male, the cohort had a mean age of around 56 years, ranging from about 20 to 79.

This clone has a handful of counts. The method was immunoSEQ multiplex PCR; TCRdb's version includes in-frame clones alone and lacks a portion of them. The sample yields approximately 50,000 clones, 60% to 80% seen once. The germline gives CDR1 SQVTM, CDR2 ANQGSEA. The CDR3 contains 15 residues. Trimming took 2 bases from V and 1 from J, leaving 14 bases between them. The sample here was CD4+ or CD8+ T cells sorted from blood, taken in a trial of the OX40 agonist ivuxolimab. The receptor's source is an adult with an advanced solid tumor such as melanoma, head and neck, liver or kidney cancer. This chain connects TRBV29-1 to TRBJ1-1, with unresolved D. The CDR3 is CSVELGSGWNTEAFF. CDR3 nucleotide sequence: TGCAGCGTTGAATTAGGGTCAGGATGGAACACTGAAGCTTTCTTT. Filled out from reference TRBV29-1 and TRBJ1-1, the complete variable domain reads SAVISQKPSRDICQRGTSLTIQCQVDSQVTMMFWYRQQPGQSLTLIATANQGSEATYESGFVIDKFPISRPNLTFSTLTVSNMSPEDSSIYLCSVELGSGWNTEAFFGQGTRLTVV.